These T cell receptor beta chains were read from a single sample in a study of cytomegalovirus exposure and HLA in healthy donors. Here immunoSEQ multiplex PCR was the method, and the copy in TCRdb shows in-frame clones only, minus some. The sample has roughly 120,000 clones; 8.5% to 10% are singletons. Sequencing was done on a sample of PBMCs. These TCRs come from a man aged 25-45 years in good health and CMV-seronegative. The CDR3 runs from the conserved cysteine through the conserved F or W. A D gene is named only where the DNA matches it firmly. Where a row states a size, it is once, few, many or the class of an expanded clone; other rows omit it.

d_call,v_call,j_call,clone_size,cdr3_aa,cdr3_nt
-,TRBV11-2,TRBJ2-7,-,CASSLIGQGAYEQYF,TGTGCCAGCAGCTTAATTGGCCAAGGGGCCTACGAGCAGTACTTC
-,TRBV5-8,TRBJ1-1,few,CASSLNQRNTEAFF,TGTGCCAGCAGCTTGAACCAGCGGAACACTGAAGCTTTCTTT
-,TRBV18,TRBJ2-2,-,CASSPQEGTGELFF,TGTGCCAGCTCACCACAGGAGGGCACCGGGGAGCTGTTTTTT
TRBD2,TRBV4-3,TRBJ2-3,-,CASSGSGGLTDTQYF,TGCGCCAGCAGCGGCAGCGGGGGCCTCACAGATACGCAGTATTTT
TRBD1,TRBV10-3,TRBJ2-3,-,CAISSTGGASDTQYF,TGTGCCATCAGTTCGACAGGGGGCGCATCGGATACGCAGTATTTT
-,TRBV7-9,TRBJ2-7,few,CASSLEHLQDEQYF,TGTGCCAGCAGCTTAGAGCACTTACAGGACGAGCAGTACTTC
-,TRBV5-1,TRBJ1-5,-,CASSLGTGLQPQHF,TGCGCCAGCAGCTTAGGAACAGGGTTACAGCCCCAGCATTTT
TRBD1,TRBV19,TRBJ2-2,-,CASTRGGQPRNRELFF,TGTGCCAGTACCCGTGGGGGACAGCCCCGGAACAGGGAGCTGTTTTTT
TRBD1,TRBV19,TRBJ2-4,few,CASSIAGQVKNIQYF,TGTGCCAGTAGTATAGCCGGACAGGTAAAAAACATTCAGTACTTC
-,TRBV2,TRBJ2-2,-,CASRETLGVTTGELFF,TGTGCCAGCAGGGAAACTCTGGGAGTTACCACCGGGGAGCTGTTTTTT
TRBD1,TRBV7-2,TRBJ1-5,few,CASSLLDRRQPQHF,TGTGCCAGCAGCCTACTGGACAGGAGACAGCCCCAGCATTTT
-,TRBV16,TRBJ1-5,few,CASSPQWGQGSNQPQHF,TGTGCCAGCAGCCCTCAATGGGGGCAGGGAAGCAATCAGCCCCAGCATTTT
-,TRBV11-2,TRBJ1-1,few,CASSFSPRQNTEAFF,TGTGCCAGCAGCTTTAGCCCTCGCCAAAACACTGAAGCTTTCTTT
-,TRBV7-9,TRBJ1-5,-,CASSQEPGQPQHF,TGTGCCAGCAGCCAAGAACCGGGGCAGCCCCAGCATTTT
-,TRBV5-5,TRBJ2-7,-,CASIPRQLRGSPGSYEQYF,TGTGCCAGCATCCCGAGACAGCTTCGTGGCTCGCCGGGCTCCTACGAGCAGTACTTC
-,TRBV21-1,TRBJ1-6,few,CASSKVGQSSYNSPLHF,TGTGCCAGCAGCAAAGTTGGGCAGAGCTCCTATAATTCACCCCTCCACTTT
TRBD2,TRBV4-1,TRBJ2-1,few,CASSQDQLAAGVGNEQFF,TGCGCCAGCAGCCAAGATCAGCTCGCCGCGGGAGTGGGTAATGAGCAGTTCTTC
-,TRBV10-3,TRBJ2-1,few,CAISDDGGGYNEQFF,TGCGCCATCAGTGACGACGGTGGAGGCTACAATGAGCAGTTCTTC